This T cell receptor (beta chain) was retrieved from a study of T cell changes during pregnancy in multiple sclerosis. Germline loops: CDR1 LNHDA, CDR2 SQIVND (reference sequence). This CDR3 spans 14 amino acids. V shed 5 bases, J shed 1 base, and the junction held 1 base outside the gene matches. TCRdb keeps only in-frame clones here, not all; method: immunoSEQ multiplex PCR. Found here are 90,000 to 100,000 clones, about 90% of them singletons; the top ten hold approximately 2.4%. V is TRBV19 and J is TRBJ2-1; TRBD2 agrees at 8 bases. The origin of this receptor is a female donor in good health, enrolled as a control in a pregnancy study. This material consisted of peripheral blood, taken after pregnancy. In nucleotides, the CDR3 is TGTGCCAGTAGTGCTAGCGGGTCCTACAATGAGCAGTTCTTC. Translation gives CASSASGSYNEQFF.